These 18 T cell receptor beta chains were sequenced from one sample in a study of human T cells and chemical hapten exposure. TCRdb recomputed calls from the RACE reads with MiXCR, one row per CDR3 protein. Of 110,000 to 150,000 distinct CDR3 sequences listed, 10% to 15% are singletons. Time point here: patch test 2, 6 weeks after DPC sensitization. The sample's treatment: therapeutic diphenylcyclopropenone sensitization with weekly scalp DPC. This specimen consisted of whole blood, obtained in connection with sensitization to the hapten diphenylcyclopropenone (DPC). The receptors were sampled from a woman aged 45-60 years with alopecia areata. Some clones in this sample may be carry-over from other donors' samples.

This clonotype was picked up many times. The chain links TRBV7-8 to TRBJ1-5; 8 nucleotides match TRBD1. In germline, CDR1 is SGHVS, CDR2 FQNEAQ. With 3 bases clipped from V and 7 bases from J, the junction kept 5 bases outside the gene matches. This CDR3 has 14 residues. In DNA, the CDR3 is TGTGCCAGCAGCTTCCAGGGGGCCGGGCAGCCCCAGCATTTT. Its translation is CASSFQGAGQPQHF.

Only a few counts were recorded for this clonotype. This chain uses TRBV5-1 with TRBJ1-1; 9 bases map to TRBD1. The J segment lost 1 base and the V segment lost 3 bases, leaving 4 bases of the junction unmatched. Germline CDR1 and CDR2: SGHRS and YFSETQ. The CDR3 spans 15 residues. The CDR3 loop reads CASSSRTGENTEAFF. The CDR3 DNA reads as TGCGCCAGCAGCTCAAGGACAGGGGAGAACACTGAAGCTTTCTTT.

This clonotype appeared a few times. The chain carries TRBV20-1 and TRBJ2-1, with D possibly matching TRBD2 (5 bases). The V gene's germline CDR1 is DFQATT and CDR2 SNEGSKA (reference sequence). Trimming took 6 bases from V and 0 from J, leaving 15 bases between them. The CDR3 totals 15 residues. In DNA form, the CDR3 reads TGCAGTGCCCAGTCCCAGCGGCCCTCCTACAATGAGCAGTTCTTC. Protein sequence: CSAQSQRPSYNEQFF.

V is TRBV7-2 and J is TRBJ1-1; D is uncertain. Trimming removed 0 bases at V and 0 bases at J, with 8 bases between. Germline V gene lookup returns CDR1 SGHTA and CDR2 FQGNSA. The CDR3 totals 15 residues. In nucleotides, the CDR3 is TGTGCCAGCAGCTTAGCCGCATCGATGAACACTGAAGCTTTCTTT. Translating gives CASSLAASMNTEAFF. Full variable domain (outside the CDR3, taken from reference TRBV7-2 and TRBJ1-1): GAGVSQSPSNKVTEKGKDVELRCDPISGHTALYWYRQSLGQGLEFLIYFQGNSAPDKSGLPSDRFSAERTGGSVSTLTIQRTQQEDSAVYLCASSLAASMNTEAFFGQGTRLTVV.

The genes are TRBV25-1 and TRBJ1-1; D gene unclear. In germline, CDR1 is MGHDK, CDR2 SYGVNS. Trimming took off 2 bases at V and 5 bases at J, with 9 bases between the two ends. This CDR3 has 13 amino acids. Here the CDR3 DNA reads TGTGCCAGCAGTGAAGGTGGAAGGACTGAAGCTTTCTTT. Translated: CASSEGGRTEAFF.

This clonotype was seen a handful of times. This sequence joins TRBV10-3 and TRBJ2-1; D uncertain. Deletions cut 4 bases from V and 0 bases from J, with 10 bases between. CDR1 is ENHRY, CDR2 SYGVKD, per germline. The CDR3 length is 15 residues. CDR3 nucleotides: TGTGCCATCAGTGGGAAGCCTAGCTCCTACAATGAGCAGTTCTTC. Its translation is CAISGKPSSYNEQFF.

The chain carries TRBV3-1 and TRBJ1-6; 7 bases are shared with TRBD1. This CDR3 is 15 amino acids long. V lost 5 bases and J lost 10; bases outside the gene matches: 11. Per the germline V gene, CDR1 is LGHDT and CDR2 is YNNKEL (reference sequence). The CDR3 nucleotides are TGTGCCAGCAGCGTACCTGGGACAGCGAACTCACCCCTCCACTTT. It codes for CASSVPGTANSPLHF.

This clonotype turned up a few times. V gene TRBV4-3 combines with J gene TRBJ1-1; perhaps TRBD1 as D (5 bases). The V end was cut by 4 bases, the J end by 1 base, with 10 bases between. Germline V gene sequence: CDR1 LGHNA, CDR2 YSLEER. The CDR3 sequence is 14 residues long. CDR3 residues: CASSRGDSNTEAFF. The DNA for the CDR3 is TGCGCCAGCAGCCGAGGGGATTCGAACACTGAAGCTTTCTTT.

The J gene is TRBJ2-3, the V gene TRBV5-1; 12 positions agree with TRBD1. The CDR3 loop spans 16 amino acids. The V segment lost 7 bases and the J segment 5 bases; nucleotides outside the gene matches: 11. From germline, CDR1 is SGHRS and CDR2 YFSETQ. The CDR3 DNA sequence: TGCGCCAGCGGTACGACCGGGACAGGGGGCCGAGATACGCAGTATTTT. Protein sequence: CASGTTGTGGRDTQYF.

This chain links TRBV14 with TRBJ2-1; no firm D call. CDR1 is SGHDN and CDR2 is FVKESK in the germline V gene. The CDR3 spans 15 residues. The V and J ends lost 3 bases and 5 bases respectively, with 14 bases between them. The CDR3 is CASSHWNSLNNEQFF. CDR3 sequence (DNA): TGTGCCAGCAGCCATTGGAACTCCTTAAACAATGAGCAGTTCTTC.

This clonotype has just a few counts. This CDR3 reads CASFGVIYEQYF. In nucleotides, the CDR3 is TGTGCCAGCTTCGGGGTAATCTACGAGCAGTACTTC. This sequence joins TRBV6-4 and TRBJ2-7, with D tentatively TRBD2 (5 bases). Germline CDR1 reads MRHNA; CDR2 reads SNTAGT. V was trimmed by 8 bases and J by 3 bases, leaving 11 bases between them. The CDR3 totals 12 residues.

The chain has TRBV9 and TRBJ2-5, with D possibly TRBD2 on 5 matching bases. The CDR3 is 15 residues long. V was pared by 0 bases and J by 1 base, with 10 bases between. Germline V CDR1 and CDR2: SGDLS, YYNGEE. CDR3: CASSVARGGQETQYF. CDR3 nucleotide sequence: TGTGCCAGCAGCGTAGCGCGAGGAGGCCAAGAGACCCAGTACTTC.

Details on this clonotype: A much larger clone differs by one base, so this may be a read error. The rearrangement joins TRBV6-6 to TRBJ2-7; 7 nucleotides line up with TRBD2. The better agreement between TRBJ2-1 and the DNA end casts doubt on the J call. There are 13 residues in the CDR3. Germline-derived CDR1 and CDR2 are MNHNY and SVGAGI (reference sequence). Written as DNA, the CDR3 is TGTGCCAGCATGCGGGACTACTCCTACGAGCAGTTCTTC. Translation: CASMRDYSYEQFF.

This clonotype has at least ten counts. The chain joins TRBV7-8 to TRBJ1-2; no definite D call. Germline lookup yields CDR1 SGHVS and CDR2 FQNEAQ. This CDR3 is built from 12 residues. V was shortened by 8 bases and J by 2 bases, with 9 bases between the two germline ends. CDR3 residues: CASSRENYGYTF. The CDR3 DNA sequence: TGTGCCAGCTCACGGGAGAACTATGGCTACACCTTC.

This clonotype was seen at least ten times. V usage is TRBV6-2 or TRBV6-3 and J usage is TRBJ2-1; 8 positions agree with TRBD1. Germline V gives CDR1 MNHEY, CDR2 SVGEGT. CDR3 size: 17 residues. Trimming cost V 0 bases and J 5 bases; bases outside gene matches: 9. CDR3 in amino acids: CASSYSSGQGADNEQFF. In DNA form, the CDR3 reads TGTGCCAGCAGTTACTCGAGTGGGCAGGGGGCCGACAATGAGCAGTTCTTC.

The chain employs TRBV6-5 and TRBJ2-2; D is uncertain. V lost 6 bases, J lost 1 base, and 18 bases lay in between. Germline CDR1 is MNHEY and CDR2 is SVGAGI. The CDR3 has 17 amino acids. The DNA for the CDR3 is TGTGCCAGCAGGTCGAAGGGCGGAGCGCTGAACACCGGGGAGCTGTTTTTT. This codes for CASRSKGGALNTGELFF.

The rearrangement joins TRBV6-5 to TRBJ2-7; weak D call: TRBD2 (6 bases). CDR1 MNHEY and CDR2 SVGAGI come from the germline V gene. The CDR3 has 16 residues. V was cut by 6 bases and J by 1 base, with 19 bases left in between. The CDR3, as DNA: TGTGCCAGCAGACCCTATACTAGCCGACATTCCTACGAGCAGTACTTC. This translates into CASRPYTSRHSYEQYF.

This clonotype was seen repeatedly, ten times or more. This chain links TRBV7-9 with TRBJ2-5, with 8 bases lining up with TRBD1. V was clipped by 5 bases and J by 2 bases; unmatched bases: 4. The CDR3 consists of 14 residues. Germline V gives CDR1 SEHNR, CDR2 FQNEAQ (reference sequence). CDR3 residues: CASSPTGAQETQYF. The CDR3, as DNA: TGTGCCAGCAGCCCGACAGGGGCGCAAGAGACCCAGTACTTC.